Each of the 16 T cell receptor beta chains below was sequenced from the same sample in a study of cytomegalovirus exposure and HLA in healthy donors (dated by TCRdb to about 2017). To prepare the library, the immunoSEQ multiplex PCR assay was applied. For the multiplex PCR, a mixture combining 60 forward primers for TCR Vbeta segments and 13 reverse primers for TCR Jbeta segments was used. TCRdb limited this immuneACCESS table to in-frame rearrangements with V and J called. A share of clones is missing; checked studies link under half to unresolved V genes, and the rest is unexplained. The sample includes some 170,000 clones, with around 86% observed a single time. Approximately 1% of the sample goes to the ten largest clones. The specimen was PBMCs. These receptors were obtained from a girl aged 2 to 9 in good health and CMV-seropositive.

As to this clone: The junction differs from germline at one of its ends, possibly a read error. The genes are TRBV6-4 and TRBJ2-6, with TRBD1 matching over 10 bases. The germline CDR1 and CDR2 sequences are MRHNA and SNTAGT. The CDR3 runs to 17 residues. CDR3 sequence reads: CAISRQGAGSGANVLTF. DNA for the CDR3: TGTGCCATCAGTCGACAGGGGGCAGGCTCTGGGGCCAACGTCCTGACTTTC.

V and J are TRBV15 and TRBJ2-6, with a weak D call TRBD1 (5 bases). Germline V gene lookup returns CDR1 LNHNV and CDR2 YYDKDF (reference sequence). Trimming cost V 3 bases and J 1 base, with 10 bases left between them. This CDR3 comprises 16 residues. CDR3 coding DNA: TGTGCCACCAGCAGGGCCCAGGGATCTGGGGCCAACGTCCTGACTTTC. Amino acid sequence: CATSRAQGSGANVLTF.

The genes are TRBV11-2 and TRBJ2-2; 8 nucleotides line up with TRBD1. CDR1 and CDR2 (germline): SGHAT, FQNNGV. Germline trimming cut 2 bases from V and 1 base from J; bases unmatched to any gene: 6. The CDR3 has 17 amino acids. CDR3 protein: CASSLMSGTGNTGELFF. Written as DNA, the CDR3 is TGTGCCAGCAGCTTAATGTCCGGGACAGGGAACACCGGGGAGCTGTTTTTT.

This rearrangement joins TRBV28 to TRBJ2-4, with a possible D match to TRBD1 (6 bases). CDR3 size: 16 residues. Germline V gives CDR1 MDHEN, CDR2 SYDVKM. The V end was cut by 2 bases, the J end by 6 bases, with 17 bases between. DNA for the CDR3: TGTGCCAGCAGTTTAATCTGGGCAGGGGTTGGAAACATTCAGTACTTC. This gives the protein CASSLIWAGVGNIQYF.

The chain combines TRBV28 with TRBJ2-7, with 9 bases identical to TRBD2. The CDR3 is 14 amino acids. Germline V gene sequence: CDR1 MDHEN, CDR2 SYDVKM. V shed 5 bases, J shed 3 bases, and the junction held 5 bases outside the gene matches. CDR3 sequence (DNA): TGTGCCAGCAGTCCCGGGACTAGCCTCTACGAGCAGTACTTC. This gives the protein CASSPGTSLYEQYF. The complete variable domain, with remaining parts taken from reference TRBV28 and TRBJ2-7, reads DVKVTQSSRYLVKRTGEKVFLECVQDMDHENMFWYRQDPGLGLRLIYFSYDVKMKEKGDIPEGYSVSREKKERFSLILESASTNQTSMYLCASSPGTSLYEQYFGPGTRLTVT.

V and J are TRBV7-2 and TRBJ2-1; 8 bases line up with TRBD2. The CDR3 runs 16 residues. After removal of 4 bases from V and 8 bases from J, the junction contained 13 bases not matched to a gene. CDR1 and CDR2 from the germline V gene are SGHTA and FQGNSA. The CDR3 coding sequence is TGTGCCAGCAGCTCCGGGACTAGACAATATAAGTATGAGCAGTTCTTC. It is translated as CASSSGTRQYKYEQFF.

This chain uses TRBV29-1 with TRBJ1-4; TRBD1 matches 7 bases. The CDR3 runs to 14 residues. The germline V gene encodes CDR1 SQVTM and CDR2 ANQGSEA. Germline trimming cut 6 bases from V and 7 bases from J; bases unmatched to any gene: 11. CDR3 nucleotides: TGCAGCGTCGTTTTGGGGACAGCGGGTGAAAAACTGTTTTTT. Protein sequence: CSVVLGTAGEKLFF.

J is TRBJ1-1 and V is TRBV4-1; 7 bases are a match to TRBD1. There are 13 residues in the CDR3. After removal of 4 bases from V and 7 bases from J, the junction contained 6 bases not matched to a gene. CDR1 is MGHRA, CDR2 YSYEKL, per germline. This chain's CDR3 is CASSRTQGGEAFF. The DNA of the CDR3 is TGCGCCAGCAGCCGGACGCAGGGGGGTGAAGCTTTCTTT.

CDR3 nucleotide sequence: TGTGCCAGCAGCTTAGCCACACCCCGCTATGGCTACACCTTC. This codes for CASSLATPRYGYTF. The V and J genes are TRBV11-2 and TRBJ1-2; no firm D call. The germline V gene has CDR1 SGHAT and CDR2 FQNNGV. Trimming cost V 1 base and J 4 bases, with 10 bases left between them. This CDR3 spans 14 amino acids.

The CDR3 loop reads CASSPTDSNEQYF. The CDR3 DNA reads TGTGCCAGCAGTCCCACGGACAGTAACGAGCAGTACTTC. The rearrangement joins TRBV27 to TRBJ2-7, with D possibly being TRBD1 (6 bases). CDR1 is MNHEY, CDR2 SMNVEV, per germline (reference sequence). The CDR3 has 13 residues. Trimming took off 5 bases at V and 5 bases at J, with 13 bases between the two ends.

CDR3 sequence: CASRNRTSGQETQYF. The CDR3 coding sequence is TGTGCCAGCAGAAACCGGACTAGCGGGCAAGAGACCCAGTACTTC. V usage is TRBV2 and J usage is TRBJ2-5, with 11 positions matching TRBD2. CDR3 size: 15 residues. Trimming took 6 bases from V and 2 from J; bases not matched to a gene: 5. The germline CDR1 and CDR2 sequences are SNHLY and FYNNEI.

The chain joins TRBV6-5 to TRBJ2-7; 11 nucleotides agree with TRBD2. This CDR3 has 14 residues. Germline V lookup: CDR1 MNHEY, CDR2 SVGAGI. V lost 6 bases and J lost 6; bases outside the gene matches: 7. The CDR3 sequence: CASRTSGRGREQYF. The CDR3 DNA follows: TGTGCCAGCAGAACTAGCGGGAGAGGACGCGAGCAGTACTTC.

The chain combines TRBV7-9 with TRBJ2-1, with 7 positions matching TRBD2. The CDR3 is 12 amino acids. Trimming at V came to 8 bases and at J to 16 bases, leaving 14 bases not matched to a gene. The germline CDR1 and CDR2 sequences are SEHNR and FQNEAQ (reference sequence). The CDR3 bases are TGTGCCAGCGGTAGCGGGCCTTATCCGATATTCTTC. Protein sequence: CASGSGPYPIFF.

V and J are TRBV7-9 and TRBJ1-2; weak D call: TRBD1 (5 bases). With 1 base removed from V and 4 bases from J, the gap between germline ends came to 10 bases. CDR1 is SEHNR, CDR2 FQNEAQ, per germline (reference sequence). The CDR3 totals 14 residues. The DNA of the CDR3 is TGTGCCAGCAGCTTAGAACAGGCGATCTATGGCTACACCTTC. Amino acids: CASSLEQAIYGYTF.

For the CDR3, the DNA is TGTGCCAGCAGCCCAATAGCGGGAGGGGTAGATACGCAGTATTTT. As protein: CASSPIAGGVDTQYF. The chain joins TRBV9 to TRBJ2-3; 11 bases map to TRBD2. Losses at the gene ends were 4 bases for V and 5 bases for J; bases not matched to a gene: 6. The CDR3 is made up of 15 amino acids. The germline V gene encodes CDR1 SGDLS and CDR2 YYNGEE. Combining the CDR3 with reference TRBV9 and TRBJ2-3 gives the whole variable domain DSGVTQTPKHLITATGQRVTLRCSPRSGDLSVYWYQQSLDQGLQFLIQYYNGEERAKGNILERFSAQQFPDLHSELNLSSLELGDSALYFCASSPIAGGVDTQYFGPGTRLTVL.

This clone occurred once. The chain uses TRBV5-8 and TRBJ1-2; tentatively, D is TRBD1 (5 bases). Germline V gene lookup returns CDR1 SGHTS and CDR2 YDEGEE. The CDR3 contains 14 residues. The V gene lost 2 bases and the J gene lost 4 bases, with 12 bases spanning the gap. CDR3 loop: CASSFTGAAYGYTF. The CDR3 bases are TGTGCCAGCAGCTTTACTGGGGCTGCCTATGGCTACACCTTC.